The 14 T cell receptor beta chains below come from one sample, sequenced in a study of T cells in tumors after PD-1 blockade. Repertoires were generated with immunoSEQ multiplex PCR, while TCRdb's copy carries only in-frame clones and drops some. The sample lists tens of thousands of clones, around 72% occurring once. The sample consisted of PBMCs, taken after anti-PD-1 treatment. The source is a human donor with basal cell carcinoma.

This sequence joins TRBV7-6 and TRBJ2-3, with TRBD2 matching over 7 bases. In germline, CDR1 is SGHVS, CDR2 FNYEAQ. This CDR3 is 14 amino acids long. Trimming cost V 3 bases and J 5 bases; bases outside gene matches: 5. The CDR3 DNA reads TGTGCCAGCAGCTTTAATCCGGGAGGAGATACGCAGTATTTT. Translating it yields CASSFNPGGDTQYF.

CDR3 nucleotides: TGTGCCAGCAGTGAATCCGGGAACAATCAGCCCCAGCATTTT. Its translation is CASSESGNNQPQHF. The rearrangement uses TRBV25-1 and TRBJ1-5; D remains ambiguous. The CDR3 has 14 residues. Germline V CDR1 and CDR2: MGHDK, SYGVNS. V was pared by 1 base and J by 3 bases, with 7 bases between.

Only a few counts were recorded for this clone. V and J are TRBV5-1 and TRBJ2-7, with 7 bases matching TRBD2. V gave up 4 bases and J gave up 4 bases; unmatched junction bases: 5. Germline V lookup: CDR1 SGHRS, CDR2 YFSETQ. There are 13 residues in the CDR3. CDR3 residues: CASSPWEGYEQYF. CDR3 nucleotide sequence: TGCGCCAGCAGCCCTTGGGAGGGTTACGAGCAGTACTTC.

This chain links TRBV19 with TRBJ2-3; 10 bases are shared with TRBD1. This CDR3 has 15 residues. Germline lookup yields CDR1 LNHDA and CDR2 SQIVND (reference sequence). J gave up 1 base and V 5 bases, and 3 bases lay outside the gene matches. The CDR3 spells CASSFGTGGTDTQYF. The DNA of the CDR3 is TGTGCCAGTAGTTTCGGGACAGGGGGCACAGATACGCAGTATTTT.

This clone has more than one count but fewer than ten. The chain is built from TRBV30 and TRBJ2-7, with 10 bases matching TRBD1. With 1 base clipped from V and 3 bases from J, the junction kept 6 bases outside the gene matches. The CDR3 runs 15 residues. Germline-derived CDR1 and CDR2 are GTSNPN and SVGIG (reference sequence). This CDR3 reads CAWSGGTGVFYEQYF. In nucleotides, the CDR3 is TGTGCCTGGAGTGGAGGGACAGGGGTTTTCTACGAGCAGTACTTC.

The V call is TRBV7-2, the J call TRBJ1-3, with D possibly TRBD1 on 6 matching bases. The CDR3 extends over 15 amino acids. The germline CDR1 and CDR2 sequences are SGHTA and FQGNSA. The V and J ends lost 5 bases and 0 bases respectively, with 11 bases between them. CDR3 residues: CASSKDSSSGNTIYF. CDR3 coding DNA: TGTGCCAGCAGCAAGGACAGCAGCTCTGGAAACACCATATATTTT.

The rearrangement joins TRBV10-1 to TRBJ2-5; 9 bases are shared with TRBD2. V was pared by 0 bases and J by 7 bases, with 6 bases of the junction left unmatched. The CDR3 has 15 amino acids. CDR1 is WNHNN, CDR2 SYGVQD, per germline (reference sequence). The CDR3, as DNA: TGCGCCAGCAGTGAGTCTAGCGGGGGAGCTGGGACCCAGTACTTC. Translation gives CASSESSGGAGTQYF.

V usage is TRBV21-1 and J usage is TRBJ1-4. TRBV21-1 is termed a pseudogene. CDR3 size: 13 residues. The CDR3 is CASSKTVWKKLFF. The CDR3, as DNA: TGTGCCAGCAGCAAAACGGTTTGGAAAAAACTGTTTTTT.

This chain links TRBV3-1 (or the pseudogene TRBV3-2) with TRBJ2-1; 9 bases align to TRBD1. Trimming at V came to 4 bases and at J to 3 bases, leaving 4 bases not matched to a gene. In germline, CDR1 is LGHDT, CDR2 YNNKEL (reference sequence). This CDR3 comprises 15 residues. DNA for the CDR3: TGTGCCAGCAGCCTAAGGGACAGGGTCTACAATGAGCAGTTCTTC. Translated: CASSLRDRVYNEQFF.

CDR3 protein: CASSFAGGNEQFF. The CDR3 DNA reads TGTGCCAGCAGCTTTGCAGGGGGCAATGAGCAGTTCTTC. The genes are TRBV7-2 and TRBJ2-1; 7 bases are shared with TRBD1. With 3 bases clipped from V and 6 bases from J, the junction kept 2 bases outside the gene matches. Germline values: CDR1 SGHTA, CDR2 FQGNSA. The CDR3 runs to 13 residues.

The chain employs TRBV7-9 and TRBJ1-3, with 7 positions matching TRBD1. CDR1 SEHNR and CDR2 FQNEAQ come from the germline V gene (reference sequence). CDR3 length: 14 amino acids. Trimming removed 5 bases from V and 8 bases from J; junction bases left unmatched: 9. CDR3 sequence: CASSPGTAQDTIYF. CDR3 nucleotides: TGTGCCAGCAGCCCGGGGACAGCTCAAGACACCATATATTTT. The whole variable domain, remainder taken from reference TRBV7-9 and TRBJ1-3, is DTGVSQNPRHKITKRGQNVTFRCDPISEHNRLYWYRQTLGQGPEFLTYFQNEAQLEKSRLLSDRFSAERPKGSFSTLEIQRTEQGDSAMYLCASSPGTAQDTIYFGEGSWLTVV.

The chain uses TRBV18 and TRBJ1-1, with D tentatively TRBD1 (6 bases). Germline CDR1 reads KGHSH; CDR2 reads LQKENI. The length of the CDR3 is 13 residues. V was trimmed by 4 bases and J by 1 base, leaving 7 bases between them. DNA of the CDR3: TGTGCCAGCTCACTGGACAGGAACACTGAAGCTTTCTTT. Translation: CASSLDRNTEAFF.

This rearrangement joins TRBV3-1 (or the pseudogene TRBV3-2) to TRBJ2-3; 8 positions match TRBD2. This CDR3 spans 18 amino acids. The germline V gene has CDR1 LGHDT and CDR2 YNNKEL (reference sequence). With 2 bases clipped from V and 3 bases from J, the junction kept 13 bases outside the gene matches. The CDR3, as DNA: TGTGCCAGCAGCCAACTCGGAAGTCCGGGGGGGCCAACAGATACGCAGTATTTT. Translated, it gives CASSQLGSPGGPTDTQYF.

The chain is built from TRBV18 and TRBJ2-3; 8 positions agree with TRBD2. CDR1 is KGHSH and CDR2 is LQKENI in the germline V gene. Trimming at V came to 6 bases and at J to 2 bases, leaving 7 bases not matched to a gene. The CDR3 covers 15 residues. The CDR3 reads CASSLGTSSTDTQYF. CDR3 bases: TGTGCCAGCTCTCTAGGGACTAGTTCCACAGATACGCAGTATTTT.